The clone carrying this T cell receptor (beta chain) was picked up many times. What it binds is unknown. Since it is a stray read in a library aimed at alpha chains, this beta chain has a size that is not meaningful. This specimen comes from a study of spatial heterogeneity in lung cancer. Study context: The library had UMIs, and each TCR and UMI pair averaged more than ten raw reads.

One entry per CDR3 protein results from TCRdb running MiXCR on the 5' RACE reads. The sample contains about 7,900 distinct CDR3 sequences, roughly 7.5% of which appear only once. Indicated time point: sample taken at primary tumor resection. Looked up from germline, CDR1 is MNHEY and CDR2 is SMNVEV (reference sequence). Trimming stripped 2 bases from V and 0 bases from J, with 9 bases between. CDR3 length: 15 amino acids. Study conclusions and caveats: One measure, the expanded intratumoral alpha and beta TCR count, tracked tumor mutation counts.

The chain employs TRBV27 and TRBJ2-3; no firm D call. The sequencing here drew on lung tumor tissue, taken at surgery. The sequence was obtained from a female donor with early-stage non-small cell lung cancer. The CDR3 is CASSLNGASTDTQYF. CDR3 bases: TGTGCCAGCAGTTTAAACGGTGCTAGCACAGATACGCAGTATTTT.